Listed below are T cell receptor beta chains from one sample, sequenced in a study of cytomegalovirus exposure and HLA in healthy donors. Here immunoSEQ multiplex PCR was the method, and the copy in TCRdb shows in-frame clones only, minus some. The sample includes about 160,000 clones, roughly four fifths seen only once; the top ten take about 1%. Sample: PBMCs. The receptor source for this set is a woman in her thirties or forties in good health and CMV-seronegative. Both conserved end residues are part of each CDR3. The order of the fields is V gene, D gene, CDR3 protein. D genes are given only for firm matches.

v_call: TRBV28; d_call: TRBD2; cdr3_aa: CATQTGDYLYEQYF
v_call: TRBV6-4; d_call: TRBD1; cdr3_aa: CASSDLFDRGGTGELFF
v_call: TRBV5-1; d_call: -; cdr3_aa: CASSLGRVGTDTQYF
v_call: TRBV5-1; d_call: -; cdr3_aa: CASSLGRSGNTIYF
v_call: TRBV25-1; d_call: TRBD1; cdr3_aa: CATEGQGPYNEQFF
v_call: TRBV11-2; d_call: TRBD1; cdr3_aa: CASSLDLGQGLNTQYF
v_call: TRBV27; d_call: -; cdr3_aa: CASSFDPGNEQYF
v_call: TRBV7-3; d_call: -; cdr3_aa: CASSLTRERTGELFF
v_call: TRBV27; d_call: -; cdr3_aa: CASSSRTARVNTEAFF
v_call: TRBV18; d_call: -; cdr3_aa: CASSPPTRREAFF
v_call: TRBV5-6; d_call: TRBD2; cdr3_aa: CASSKSGTRISLGTDTQYF
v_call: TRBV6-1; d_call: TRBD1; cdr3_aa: CASSEALQGSYSNQPQHF
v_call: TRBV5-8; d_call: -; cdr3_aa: CASSLPEARGRQYF
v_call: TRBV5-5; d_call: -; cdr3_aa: CASSLDGGGTEAFF
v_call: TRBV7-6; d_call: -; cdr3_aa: CASSLSQGGTGELFF
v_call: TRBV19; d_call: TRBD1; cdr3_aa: CASSPRDRGDIQYF
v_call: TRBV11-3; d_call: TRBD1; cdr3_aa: CASSFIWGQGVGETQYF
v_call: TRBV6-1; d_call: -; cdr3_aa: CASSASTGTTEAFF
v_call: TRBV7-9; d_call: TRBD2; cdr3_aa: CASRVPLAGVADTQYF
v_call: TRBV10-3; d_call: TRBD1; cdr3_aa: CAISETQGGDTEAFF
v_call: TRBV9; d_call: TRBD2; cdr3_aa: CASSVGLSGAHYNEQFF
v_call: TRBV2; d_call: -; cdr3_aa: CASSFSSAPNQPQHF
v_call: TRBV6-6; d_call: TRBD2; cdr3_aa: CASSYSSSGFSYEQYF
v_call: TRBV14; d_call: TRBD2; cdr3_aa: CASSQFIGTSRETQYF
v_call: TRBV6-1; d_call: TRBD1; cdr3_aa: CASSEGQTSNEKLFF
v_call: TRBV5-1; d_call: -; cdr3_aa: CASSLGGLGVEAFF
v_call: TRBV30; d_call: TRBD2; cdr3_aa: CAWKGGREVEFF
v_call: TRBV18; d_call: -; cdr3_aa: CASSPGLGQRQFF
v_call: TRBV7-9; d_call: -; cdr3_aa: CASSPTGLRDVAYEQYF
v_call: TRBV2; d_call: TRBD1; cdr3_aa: CASSSAGQADGYTF
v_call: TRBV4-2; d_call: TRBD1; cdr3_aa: CASSDRDNQPQHF
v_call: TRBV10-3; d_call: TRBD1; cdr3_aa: CAITQGAGQPQHF